These 5 T cell receptor beta chains came from one sample sequenced in a study of T cells after yellow fever vaccination. TCRdb recomputed calls from the 5' RACE reads with MiXCR, one row per CDR3 protein. The sample has some 320,000 distinct CDR3 sequences, about 10% seen once; the top ten hold less than 3.5%. The specimen comprised CD4+ T cells sorted from PBMCs, sampled 45 days after the yellow fever booster vaccination. The receptors originated from a young man who received the YFV17D yellow fever vaccine.

CDR3 sequence (DNA): TGTGCCAGCAGCTTGGGCCAGGGCTTTGATACGCAGTATTTT. Its translation is CASSLGQGFDTQYF. The V and J genes are TRBV5-4 and TRBJ2-3; D possibly corresponds to TRBD1 (5 bases). The V end lost 0 bases, the J end lost 6 bases, and 11 bases lay between the germline ends. This CDR3 is 14 amino acids long. Germline CDR1 is SGHNT and CDR2 is YYREEE (reference sequence).

The rearrangement links TRBV9 to TRBJ1-4; D gene unclear. V lost 0 bases to trimming and J lost 7 bases, with 13 bases between them. This CDR3 spans 15 amino acids. Per the germline V gene, CDR1 is SGDLS and CDR2 is YYNGEE. The CDR3 sequence: CASSVGVGNGEKLFF. The CDR3 DNA sequence: TGTGCCAGCAGCGTAGGGGTAGGGAATGGTGAAAAACTGTTTTTT.

This clonotype occurred a few times. The chain employs TRBV5-1 and TRBJ2-7, with D possibly called TRBD1 or TRBD2 (5 bases each). V was pared by 0 bases and J by 5 bases, with 18 bases between. Looked up from germline, CDR1 is SGHRS and CDR2 is YFSETQ. This CDR3 region has 16 residues. The CDR3 nucleotides are TGCGCCAGCAGCTTGGGGGTATTCGAGGGGACCCACGAGCAGTACTTC. It yields the protein CASSLGVFEGTHEQYF.

This clonotype was counted only a few times. The chain employs TRBV5-1 and TRBJ2-3; D gene ambiguous. Germline V gene data show CDR1 as SGHRS and CDR2 as YFSETQ. V shed 5 bases and J shed 1 base, with 11 bases lying between them. The CDR3 is 14 amino acids. CDR3 nucleotide sequence: TGCGCCAGCAGTAATCCGGGCGGCACAGATACGCAGTATTTT. This gives the protein CASSNPGGTDTQYF.

This clonotype was observed a handful of times. This chain uses TRBV4-2 with TRBJ2-1; 8 bases map to TRBD1. The CDR3 contains 14 residues. Germline assignment: CDR1 LGHNA and CDR2 YNFKEQ. V gave up 7 bases and J gave up 9 bases; unmatched junction bases: 11. The CDR3 spells CASTGTGYLAEQFF. The CDR3 DNA reads TGTGCCAGCACCGGGACAGGATATTTGGCTGAGCAGTTCTTC.